Shown below are 24 T cell receptor beta chains from a single sample sequenced in a study of T cell clones after liver transplantation. Sequencing was performed with immunoSEQ multiplex PCR; in TCRdb, only in-frame clones are kept and a portion is missing. The repertoire has around 100,000 clones, 75% to 85% of them found once; the top ten carry over 0.9%. Sequenced here: CD4+ T cells from blood, sampled before liver transplant. These receptors were taken from a human donor who received a liver transplant.

In this sample, this clone turned up once. The chain uses TRBV14 and TRBJ2-5; 10 bases agree with TRBD2. The V gene's germline CDR1 is SGHDN and CDR2 FVKESK. Losses at the gene ends were 1 base for V and 5 bases for J; bases not matched to a gene: 10. The CDR3 is 17 amino acids. In nucleotides, the CDR3 is TGTGCCAGCAGCCAAGGTAGAGGGGCTAGCGGGAGCGAGACCCAGTACTTC. Amino acids: CASSQGRGASGSETQYF.

This clone was seen more than once but under ten times. J is TRBJ1-5 and V is TRBV27; D gene unclear. Germline CDR1 and CDR2: MNHEY and SMNVEV (reference sequence). V was clipped by 2 bases and J by 5 bases, with 7 bases between them. There are 13 residues in the CDR3. CDR3 sequence reads: CASSLHPYQPQHF. The CDR3 nucleotides are TGTGCCAGCAGTTTACATCCCTATCAGCCCCAGCATTTT.

This clone has more than one count but fewer than ten. The J gene is TRBJ2-1, the V gene TRBV27, with 10 bases matching TRBD1. The CDR3 consists of 14 residues. V was pared by 7 bases and J by 5 bases, with 5 bases of the junction left unmatched. The germline V gene has CDR1 MNHEY and CDR2 SMNVEV (reference sequence). CDR3 in amino acids: CASTWGTGDNEQFF. CDR3 nucleotide sequence: TGTGCCAGCACCTGGGGGACAGGGGACAATGAGCAGTTCTTC.

The chain carries TRBV10-2 and TRBJ2-4; 9 nucleotides agree with TRBD1. V shed 5 bases, J shed 1 base, and the junction held 3 bases outside the gene matches. CDR1 is WSHSY, CDR2 SAAADI, per germline. The CDR3 runs to 15 residues. CDR3 in amino acids: CASSNGQGAKNIQYF. CDR3 nucleotides: TGCGCCAGCAGTAATGGACAGGGGGCCAAAAACATTCAGTACTTC.

This clone has just one count. V usage is TRBV30 and J usage is TRBJ1-1; D not resolved. CDR3 length equals 12 residues. Germline assignment: CDR1 GTSNPN and CDR2 SVGIG (reference sequence). V shed 2 bases and J shed 7 bases, with 11 bases lying between them. The DNA for the CDR3 is TGTGCCTGGAGTCCCCCGCTCGGTGAAGCTTTCTTT. This codes for CAWSPPLGEAFF.

Only a few counts were recorded for this clone. The chain combines TRBV6-6 with TRBJ2-1; TRBD1 is a possible D gene (6 bases). This CDR3 region has 13 residues. The germline gives CDR1 MNHNY, CDR2 SVGAGI (reference sequence). V was shortened by 5 bases and J by 7 bases, with 12 bases between the two germline ends. The CDR3 coding sequence is TGTGCCAGCAGTGCCCACAGGGCTAATGAGCAGTTCTTC. Protein sequence: CASSAHRANEQFF.

This chain links TRBV6-5 with TRBJ2-7; D may be TRBD1 or TRBD2 (6 bases each). The V end was cut by 0 bases, the J end by 3 bases, with 9 bases between. Germline CDR1 MNHEY, CDR2 SVGAGI. The length of the CDR3 is 14 residues. The CDR3 here is CASSYSGGGYEQYF. DNA of the CDR3: TGTGCCAGCAGTTACTCAGGGGGAGGCTACGAGCAGTACTTC.

The chain uses TRBV5-1 and TRBJ1-1, with 9 nucleotides matching TRBD1. The junction had 7 bases not matched to a gene; V was cut back by 4 bases and J by 6 bases. There are 14 residues in the CDR3. CDR1 SGHRS and CDR2 YFSETQ come from the germline V gene. The CDR3 sequence is CASSRRTGEAEAFF. The CDR3 DNA reads as TGCGCCAGCAGCCGCCGGACAGGGGAAGCTGAAGCTTTCTTT.

The rearrangement uses TRBV19 and TRBJ1-5; D might be TRBD1 (5 bases). V was pared by 1 base and J by 4 bases, with 14 bases between. Germline V gives CDR1 LNHDA, CDR2 SQIVND (reference sequence). The CDR3 runs 16 residues. This CDR3 is CASSIGGTGTNQPQHF. The CDR3 DNA follows: TGTGCCAGTAGTATAGGCGGGACCGGCACAAATCAGCCCCAGCATTTT.

The rearrangement uses TRBV28 and TRBJ1-3; D may be TRBD1 (5 bases). CDR1 is MDHEN, CDR2 SYDVKM, per germline. The CDR3 is 14 amino acids. Trimming cost V 4 bases and J 2 bases, with 9 bases left between them. CDR3 DNA sequence: TGTGCCAGCAGTTCCCGACAGCCTGGAAACACCATATATTTT. Protein: CASSSRQPGNTIYF.

This clone has just one count. J is TRBJ1-5 and V is TRBV30, with a possible D match to TRBD1 (5 bases). The CDR3 loop spans 13 amino acids. V lost 5 bases and J 3 bases, leaving 11 bases between the germline ends. Germline V gene lookup returns CDR1 GTSNPN and CDR2 SVGIG (reference sequence). The CDR3 loop is CAWGQGFNQPQHF. The CDR3 DNA sequence: TGTGCCTGGGGGCAGGGATTCAATCAGCCCCAGCATTTT.

This chain connects TRBV5-8 to TRBJ1-2; D is unresolved. The germline gives CDR1 SGHTS, CDR2 YDEGEE. V was cut by 0 bases and J by 1 base, with 13 bases left in between. The CDR3 runs to 16 residues. The CDR3 loop is CASSLDTGRHNYGYTF. The CDR3 DNA sequence: TGTGCCAGCAGCTTGGACACGGGCAGGCATAACTATGGCTACACCTTC.

The V call is TRBV27, the J call TRBJ2-6; no reliable D call. The CDR3 spans 19 residues. CDR1 is MNHEY, CDR2 SMNVEV, per germline (reference sequence). V was trimmed by 0 bases and J by 7 bases, leaving 22 bases between them. The CDR3 DNA follows: TGTGCCAGCAGTTTATCATTTGCAGGTAACAGTGCAAGAGCCAACGTCCTGACTTTC. This gives the protein CASSLSFAGNSARANVLTF.

V is TRBV28 and J is TRBJ2-7; TRBD2 matches at 12 bases. CDR3 length equals 15 residues. Germline values: CDR1 MDHEN, CDR2 SYDVKM. V was pared by 6 bases and J by 4 bases, with 7 bases of the junction left unmatched. DNA of the CDR3: TGTGCCAGCAGAAACTCCGGGACTAGCGGGTACGAGCAGTACTTC. Protein sequence: CASRNSGTSGYEQYF.

This clone was picked up one time. The rearrangement uses TRBV7-9 and TRBJ2-5, with 7 bases fitting TRBD2. Germline values: CDR1 SEHNR, CDR2 FQNEAQ (reference sequence). This CDR3 is built from 15 residues. Trimming removed 5 bases from V and 9 bases from J; junction bases left unmatched: 15. The CDR3 sequence: CASSTLLLARRAQYF. DNA of the CDR3: TGTGCCAGCAGCACCCTACTACTAGCGCGGAGGGCCCAGTACTTC.

Only one count was recorded for this clone. The rearrangement uses TRBV27 and TRBJ1-6; no definite D call. Germline CDR1 reads MNHEY; CDR2 reads SMNVEV (reference sequence). The V gene lost 6 bases and the J gene lost 5 bases, with 11 bases spanning the gap. The CDR3 consists of 14 residues. The DNA of the CDR3 is TGTGCCAGCAGCCTACCCCCGCATAATTCACCCCTCCACTTT. This translates into CASSLPPHNSPLHF.

The chain uses TRBV30 and TRBJ2-3; 12 nucleotides match TRBD2. Per the germline V gene, CDR1 is GTSNPN and CDR2 is SVGIG (reference sequence). The CDR3 has 14 residues. The trim removed 7 bases at V and 6 bases at J, leaving 8 bases unmatched. CDR3 sequence reads: CASPGLAGLDTQYF. CDR3 nucleotide sequence: TGTGCCTCCCCCGGACTAGCGGGATTGGATACGCAGTATTTT.

The chain couples TRBV6-5 to TRBJ1-6, with 9 bases lining up with TRBD1. The CDR3 spans 14 residues. Germline V gives CDR1 MNHEY, CDR2 SVGAGI. With 5 bases clipped from V and 10 bases from J, the junction kept 6 bases outside the gene matches. The CDR3 DNA sequence: TGTGCCAGCAGTGAGGGACAGGGAAAATCACCCCTCCACTTT. As protein: CASSEGQGKSPLHF.

The J gene is TRBJ2-1, the V gene TRBV5-1; possible D gene TRBD2, 6 bases. Germline CDR1 reads SGHRS; CDR2 reads YFSETQ. The ends were cut back, 3 bases at V and 3 bases at J, with 10 bases in the middle. CDR3 length equals 14 residues. CDR3 protein: CASSSGTHYNEQFF. DNA for the CDR3: TGCGCCAGCAGCTCAGGGACTCACTACAATGAGCAGTTCTTC. Together with reference TRBV5-1 and TRBJ2-1, the CDR3 gives the full variable domain: KAGVTQTPRYLIKTRGQQVTLSCSPISGHRSVSWYQQTPGQGLQFLFEYFSETQRNKGNFPGRFSGRQFSNSRSEMNVSTLELGDSALYLCASSSGTHYNEQFFGPGTRLTVL.

The gene calls are TRBV7-6 and TRBJ2-6; TRBD1 agrees at 7 bases. Trimming at V came to 5 bases and at J to 4 bases, leaving 11 bases not matched to a gene. The CDR3 contains 17 residues. Germline lookup yields CDR1 SGHVS and CDR2 FNYEAQ. CDR3 DNA: TGTGCCAGCAGCCCCAGGACAGGCGCCGGGGGGGCCAACGTCCTGACTTTC. Its protein product is CASSPRTGAGGANVLTF.

The CDR3 coding sequence is TGTGCCAGCCGAACTATACTAGCGGGATTCACAGATACGCAGTATTTT. It specifies CASRTILAGFTDTQYF. This sequence joins TRBV19 and TRBJ2-3; 10 bases match TRBD2. The CDR3 length is 16 residues. Germline V CDR1 and CDR2: LNHDA, SQIVND (reference sequence). Trimming removed 9 bases from V and 2 bases from J; junction bases left unmatched: 11.

This rearrangement joins TRBV5-1 to TRBJ2-1, with TRBD1 identical over 9 bases. CDR1 and CDR2 from the germline V gene are SGHRS and YFSETQ. V shed 1 base and J 7 bases; nucleotides not matched to a gene: 3. The CDR3 extends over 14 amino acids. The CDR3 DNA reads as TGCGCCAGCAGCTTGACAGGGGGCCTGAATGAGCAGTTCTTC. Protein: CASSLTGGLNEQFF.

This chain joins TRBV5-4 and TRBJ1-1, with TRBD1 identical over 9 bases. Trimming cost V 6 bases and J 1 base; bases outside gene matches: 10. The CDR3 sequence is 16 residues long. Germline CDR1 SGHNT, CDR2 YYREEE (reference sequence). CDR3 sequence: CASTPKGQGWNTEAFF. DNA of the CDR3: TGTGCCAGCACCCCAAAAGGACAGGGGTGGAACACTGAAGCTTTCTTT.

In this sample, this clone turned up a few times. This sequence joins TRBV5-1 and TRBJ1-4; D perhaps matches TRBD1 (5 bases). The CDR3 is 14 amino acids. V lost 0 bases and J 4 bases, leaving 7 bases between the germline ends. Germline V gene data show CDR1 as SGHRS and CDR2 as YFSETQ. The CDR3 loop is CASSLDRNNEKLFF. CDR3 coding DNA: TGCGCCAGCAGCTTGGACAGGAATAATGAAAAACTGTTTTTT.